This entry lists 23 T cell receptor beta chains sequenced from one sample in a study of blood T cell repertoires in COVID-19. Sequencing was performed with immunoSEQ multiplex PCR; in TCRdb, only in-frame clones are kept and a portion is missing. The data show roughly 260,000 clones, around 87% seen once. Sequenced: peripheral blood. The receptors derive from a woman between 50 and 59 years old with acute or convalescent COVID-19.

The V and J genes are TRBV4-1 and TRBJ1-3, with a weak D call TRBD1 (6 bases). Trimming left V 3 bases short and J 0 bases short, with 15 bases between. Germline V gene sequence: CDR1 MGHRA, CDR2 YSYEKL. This CDR3 spans 17 amino acids. In DNA form, the CDR3 reads TGCGCCAGCAGCCAGCCCATCGGACAGATCTCTGGAAACACCATATATTTT. Protein sequence: CASSQPIGQISGNTIYF.

The chain couples TRBV10-3 to TRBJ2-5; tentative D call: TRBD2 (7 bases). The V gene lost 8 bases and the J gene lost 1 base, with 17 bases spanning the gap. This CDR3 contains 15 residues. Germline V CDR1 and CDR2: ENHRY, SYGVKD. The CDR3 is CAIGGRGGLQETQYF. The CDR3 DNA reads TGTGCCATCGGGGGTAGGGGGGGGCTCCAAGAGACCCAGTACTTC.

V usage is TRBV19 and J usage is TRBJ2-7; 8 bases agree with TRBD2. There are 14 residues in the CDR3. Germline CDR1 and CDR2: LNHDA and SQIVND (reference sequence). V was clipped by 3 bases and J by 2 bases; unmatched bases: 3. The CDR3 loop is CASSMGLGPYEQYF. In DNA, the CDR3 is TGTGCCAGTAGTATGGGACTAGGTCCCTACGAGCAGTACTTC.

This chain joins TRBV29-1 and TRBJ2-7; D is unresolved. This CDR3 spans 13 amino acids. V was clipped by 4 bases and J by 0 bases, with 10 bases between them. The germline V gene has CDR1 SQVTM and CDR2 ANQGSEA. CDR3 DNA: TGCAGCGTTGGGCGGCAGAGCTCCTACGAGCAGTACTTC. Protein product: CSVGRQSSYEQYF.

In this sample, this clone turned up once. The chain combines TRBV19 with TRBJ2-1, with 11 positions matching TRBD2. Per germline, CDR1 LNHDA and CDR2 SQIVND (reference sequence). The CDR3 length is 15 residues. Trimming cost V 5 bases and J 3 bases; bases outside gene matches: 3. The CDR3 sequence is CASSPLAGVYNEQFF. CDR3 coding DNA: TGTGCCAGTAGTCCACTAGCGGGAGTCTACAATGAGCAGTTCTTC. Based on the CDR3 plus reference TRBV19 and TRBJ2-1, the full variable domain is DGGITQSPKYLFRKEGQNVTLSCEQNLNHDAMYWYRQDPGQGLRLIYYSQIVNDFQKGDIAEGYSVSREKKESFPLTVTSAQKNPTAFYLCASSPLAGVYNEQFFGPGTRLTVL.

This clone was picked up a small number of times. Other DNA sequences in this sample translate to the same CDR3. This sequence joins TRBV5-4 and TRBJ2-5, with a tentative D call TRBD2 (6 bases). The CDR3 contains 13 residues. Germline V gene sequence: CDR1 SGHNT, CDR2 YYREEE (reference sequence). Trimming took off 2 bases at V and 5 bases at J, with 10 bases between the two ends. DNA of the CDR3: TGTGCCAGCAGCTTTCGAGGGACTGAGACCCAGTACTTC. It is translated as CASSFRGTETQYF.

This chain joins TRBV30 and TRBJ1-4; TRBD1 agrees at 12 bases. Trimming cost V 2 bases and J 7 bases; bases outside gene matches: 2. The germline gives CDR1 GTSNPN, CDR2 SVGIG (reference sequence). The CDR3 is 14 residues long. The CDR3 spells CAWSMGQGAEKLFF. In nucleotides, the CDR3 is TGTGCCTGGAGTATGGGACAGGGGGCTGAAAAACTGTTTTTT.

The V call is TRBV5-1, the J call TRBJ1-6; D perhaps matches TRBD1 (6 bases). Germline CDR1 and CDR2: SGHRS and YFSETQ. Trimming left V 4 bases short and J 6 bases short, with 17 bases between. The CDR3 runs to 16 residues. The CDR3, as DNA: TGCGCCAGCAGCCTTAGACACAGGGACCTTAATTCACCCCTCCACTTT. Its translation: CASSLRHRDLNSPLHF.

The genes are TRBV9 and TRBJ2-7; 7 bases match TRBD2. This CDR3 is 14 amino acids long. The ends lost 3 bases at V and 3 bases at J; junction bases unmatched: 6. The germline gives CDR1 SGDLS, CDR2 YYNGEE. In DNA form, the CDR3 reads TGTGCCAGCAGCGGCGGACTAGAAATCTACGAGCAGTACTTC. Its translation: CASSGGLEIYEQYF.

The chain uses TRBV6-2 or TRBV6-3 and TRBJ1-5, with 8 bases that match TRBD1. The germline gives CDR1 MNHEY, CDR2 SVGEGT. Trimming removed 6 bases from V and 5 bases from J; junction bases left unmatched: 9. The CDR3 extends over 15 amino acids. In DNA, the CDR3 is TGTGCCAGCAGGTACCGGGACAGGCCGCATCAGCCCCAGCATTTT. This codes for CASRYRDRPHQPQHF.

This clone was counted a few times. The rearrangement links TRBV7-9 to TRBJ2-7, with 8 positions matching TRBD1. Germline CDR1 reads SEHNR; CDR2 reads FQNEAQ (reference sequence). The CDR3 is 16 residues long. Trimming at V came to 1 base and at J to 6 bases, leaving 11 bases not matched to a gene. CDR3 residues: CASSLVVLQGAVEQYF. The CDR3 DNA reads as TGTGCCAGCAGCTTAGTCGTGTTGCAGGGGGCAGTCGAGCAGTACTTC. Full variable domain (outside the CDR3, taken from reference TRBV7-9 and TRBJ2-7): DTGVSQNPRHKITKRGQNVTFRCDPISEHNRLYWYRQTLGQGPEFLTYFQNEAQLEKSRLLSDRFSAERPKGSFSTLEIQRTEQGDSAMYLCASSLVVLQGAVEQYFGPGTRLTVT.

The DNA of the CDR3 is TGTGCCAGCAGTCATACAGGGGGCGGCTATGGCTACACCTTC. This gives the protein CASSHTGGGYGYTF. The gene calls are TRBV27 and TRBJ1-2, with 9 bases identical to TRBD1. From germline, CDR1 is MNHEY and CDR2 SMNVEV (reference sequence). This CDR3 has 14 residues. The V segment lost 5 bases and the J segment 4 bases; nucleotides outside the gene matches: 5.

The chain couples TRBV9 to TRBJ2-3, with 16 bases matching TRBD2. V shed 4 bases and J 2 bases; nucleotides not matched to a gene: 7. The CDR3 consists of 18 residues. Germline-derived CDR1 and CDR2 are SGDLS and YYNGEE. The chain's CDR3 is CASSRQGLAGGSTDTQYF. The CDR3 DNA sequence: TGTGCCAGCAGCAGACAGGGACTAGCGGGGGGGTCCACAGATACGCAGTATTTT.

The V gene is TRBV5-1, the J gene TRBJ2-7; 12 bases match TRBD2. J gave up 0 bases and V 4 bases, and 8 bases lay outside the gene matches. This CDR3 has 17 amino acids. Per the germline V gene, CDR1 is SGHRS and CDR2 is YFSETQ. The CDR3 region has the DNA TGCGCCAGCAGCCCGCGGACTAGCGGGGCTAGCTCCTACGAGCAGTACTTC. Translating it yields CASSPRTSGASSYEQYF.

The chain carries TRBV3-1 (or the pseudogene TRBV3-2) and TRBJ2-3, with unresolved D. V lost 0 bases, J lost 8 bases, and 12 bases lay in between. This CDR3 is 14 amino acids long. Germline values: CDR1 LGHDT, CDR2 YNNKEL (reference sequence). CDR3 region: CASSQDPLLATQYF. Written as DNA, the CDR3 is TGTGCCAGCAGCCAAGACCCCCTTTTGGCTACGCAGTATTTT.

The sample holds a few counts of this clone. The chain uses TRBV19 and TRBJ1-5; 8 bases match TRBD1. With 2 bases clipped from V and 1 base from J, the junction kept 7 bases outside the gene matches. CDR1 and CDR2 (germline): LNHDA, SQIVND (reference sequence). The CDR3 has 17 residues. The CDR3, as DNA: TGTGCCAGTAGTATACAAATCACAGGGGGAAGCAATCAGCCCCAGCATTTT. As protein: CASSIQITGGSNQPQHF.

The chain combines TRBV9 with TRBJ1-3; D gene uncertain. Germline V CDR1 and CDR2: SGDLS, YYNGEE. The CDR3 runs to 13 residues. Trimming removed 0 bases from V and 4 bases from J, with 5 bases in between. CDR3 coding DNA: TGTGCCAGCAGCGTAGATGAGGGAAACACCATATATTTT. This codes for CASSVDEGNTIYF.

The genes are TRBV27 and TRBJ1-2; 9 positions agree with TRBD1. Germline CDR1 MNHEY, CDR2 SMNVEV (reference sequence). J gave up 5 bases and V 10 bases, and 8 bases lay outside the gene matches. The CDR3 has 13 amino acids. The CDR3: CATLMTGGYGYTF. For the CDR3, the DNA is TGTGCCACCCTTATGACAGGGGGGTATGGCTACACCTTC.

The chain links TRBV27 to TRBJ2-5; 7 nucleotides agree with TRBD1. Germline trimming cut 5 bases from V and 2 bases from J; bases unmatched to any gene: 8. Looked up from germline, CDR1 is MNHEY and CDR2 is SMNVEV (reference sequence). The CDR3 extends over 15 amino acids. CDR3 residues: CASSPRGQAQETQYF. The CDR3 DNA reads TGTGCCAGCAGTCCCAGAGGACAGGCTCAAGAGACCCAGTACTTC.

The rearrangement links TRBV7-9 to TRBJ1-1; D is unclear. V was trimmed by 2 bases and J by 1 base, leaving 11 bases between them. This CDR3 is 15 amino acids long. The germline gives CDR1 SEHNR, CDR2 FQNEAQ (reference sequence). CDR3 residues: CASSLSRIKNTEAFF. CDR3 nucleotide sequence: TGTGCCAGCAGCTTATCTAGGATAAAGAACACTGAAGCTTTCTTT.

The chain couples TRBV24-1 to TRBJ1-2; no definite D call. The ends were cut back, 4 bases at V and 4 bases at J, with 6 bases in the middle. CDR1 KGHDR and CDR2 SFDVKD come from the germline V gene. This CDR3 contains 12 residues. The CDR3 region has the DNA TGTGCCACCAGTGAGGGGAGCTATGGCTACACCTTC. Residues: CATSEGSYGYTF.

The rearrangement links TRBV5-1 to TRBJ2-7, with 7 bases fitting TRBD1. The length of the CDR3 is 13 residues. Unmatched junction bases numbered 2, after V lost 4 bases and J lost 1 base. Germline assignment: CDR1 SGHRS and CDR2 YFSETQ. CDR3 amino acids: CASSPTGSYEQYF. The CDR3 nucleotides are TGCGCCAGCAGCCCGACAGGGTCCTACGAGCAGTACTTC.

The chain employs TRBV3-1 (or the pseudogene TRBV3-2) and TRBJ2-7; D is ambiguous. The germline V gene encodes CDR1 LGHDT and CDR2 YNNKEL (reference sequence). The CDR3 loop spans 14 amino acids. The V end was cut by 2 bases, the J end by 2 bases, with 10 bases between. CDR3 sequence: CASSQLGSAYEQYF. The CDR3 DNA sequence: TGTGCCAGCAGCCAACTCGGGTCAGCCTACGAGCAGTACTTC.